This TCR beta chain was identified in a study of tumor and adjacent non-tumor tissue in lung cancer. The CDR3 has 14 amino acids. V dropped 1 base and J dropped 7; count of bases not matched to a gene: 7. The germline CDR1 and CDR2 sequences are DFQATT and SNEGSKA (reference sequence). RNA was extracted from bulk tissue without any cell sorting. TCRbeta libraries were built with three rounds of nested PCR, modified from ARM-PCR. TCRdb re-called the multiplex PCR reads with MiXCR, one entry per CDR3 protein. The table shows over 100,000 distinct CDR3 sequences, with more than 70% occurring only once. Findings of the study overall: Tumor repertoires had a smaller top 100 clone share than normal lung. TCR diversity was significantly greater in tumor than normal lung tissue. Tumor TCR diversity, when higher, was linked to shorter survival.

Ten or more counts support this clonotype. Its antigen is undetermined. The sequencing sample was made of lung tumor tissue. The source of this sequence is a woman aged 55 to 70 with non-small cell lung cancer. V gene TRBV20-1 combines with J gene TRBJ1-2; the match to TRBD1 covers 9 bases. The CDR3, as DNA: TGCAGTGCTAGAGTCTCGGGACAGGGTTTTGGCTACACCTTC. It encodes CSARVSGQGFGYTF.